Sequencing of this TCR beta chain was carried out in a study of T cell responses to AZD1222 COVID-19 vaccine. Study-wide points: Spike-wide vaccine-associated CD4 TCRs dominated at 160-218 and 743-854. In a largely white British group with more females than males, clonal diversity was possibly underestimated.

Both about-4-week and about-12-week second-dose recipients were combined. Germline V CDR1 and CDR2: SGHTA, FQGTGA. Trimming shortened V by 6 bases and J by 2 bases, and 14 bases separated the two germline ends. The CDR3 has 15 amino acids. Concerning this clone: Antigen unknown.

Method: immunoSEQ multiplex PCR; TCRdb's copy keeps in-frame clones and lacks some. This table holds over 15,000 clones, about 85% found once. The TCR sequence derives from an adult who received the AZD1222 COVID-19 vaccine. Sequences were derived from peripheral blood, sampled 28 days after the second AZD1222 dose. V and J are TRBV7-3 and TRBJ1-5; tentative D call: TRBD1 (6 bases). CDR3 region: CASSQQGSGNQPQHF. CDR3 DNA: TGTGCCAGCAGTCAACAGGGAAGTGGCAATCAGCCCCAGCATTTT.